The next 15 T cell receptor beta chains were all read from a single sample in a study of CD8+CD57+ T cells in acquired aplastic anemia. Genomic DNA was employed as the template in profiling TCR beta VDJ and CDR3. Each CDR3 protein is one row after TCRdb ran MiXCR on the reads. The repertoire consists of 100,000 to 150,000 distinct CDR3 sequences, with roughly two fifths occurring once and the leading ten covering 8% to 9%. Sequenced sample: sorted CD4+, CD8+, or CD8+CD57+ T cells (not recorded which) from PBMCs. The receptors originated from a human donor in good health, serving as a control.

The V and J genes are TRBV11-1 and TRBJ2-1; 8 nucleotides line up with TRBD2. The trim removed 4 bases at V and 4 bases at J, leaving 6 bases unmatched. The length of the CDR3 is 15 residues. CDR1 SGHAT and CDR2 FQDESV come from the germline V gene (reference sequence). The CDR3 nucleotides read TGTGCCAGCAGCTATACGAGCGGGAGTTACAATGAGCAGTTCTTC. Translating gives CASSYTSGSYNEQFF.

At least ten counts were recorded for this clonotype. This rearrangement joins TRBV15 to TRBJ2-3; TRBD2 matches at 7 bases. Trimming cost V 1 base and J 2 bases; bases outside gene matches: 9. The CDR3 contains 17 residues. Germline lookup yields CDR1 LNHNV and CDR2 YYDKDF (reference sequence). CDR3 loop: CATSRGTSRVITDTQYF. The CDR3 DNA is TGTGCCACCAGCAGAGGGACTAGTAGAGTGATCACAGATACGCAGTATTTT.

Details on this clonotype: A read error may be the cause here, since a much bigger clone is one base away. V usage is TRBV3-1 and J usage is TRBJ1-6; possibly TRBD1 for D (6 bases). The CDR3 extends over 15 amino acids. Germline-derived CDR1 and CDR2 are LGHDT and YNNKEL (reference sequence). CDR3 in amino acids: CASSQGNRDNSPLRF. The CDR3 DNA sequence: TGTGCCAGCAGCCAAGGAAACAGGGATAATTCACCCCTCCGCTTT.

The chain carries TRBV29-1 and TRBJ1-2, with 9 positions matching TRBD1. CDR1 is SQVTM and CDR2 is ANQGSEA in the germline V gene. V gave up 6 bases and J gave up 4 bases; unmatched junction bases: 9. This CDR3 spans 14 amino acids. For the CDR3, the DNA is TGCAGCGTACGTACAGGGGGCGAGTCCTATGGCTACACCTTC. Residues: CSVRTGGESYGYTF.

The table lists this clonotype with many counts. This chain connects TRBV20-1 to TRBJ1-5, with TRBD1 matching over 7 bases. The CDR3 is 15 amino acids. Germline CDR1 and CDR2: DFQATT and SNEGSKA (reference sequence). Unmatched junction bases numbered 15, after V lost 6 bases and J lost 7 bases. The CDR3 DNA reads as TGCAGTGCAACTACAGGGGAAACAGGGAGACAGCCCCAGCATTTT. It codes for CSATTGETGRQPQHF.

This clonotype was seen ten or more times. The rearrangement uses TRBV19 and TRBJ1-6, with D hard to call. Germline CDR1 LNHDA, CDR2 SQIVND (reference sequence). The CDR3 is 16 amino acids. V was pared by 3 bases and J by 5 bases, with 14 bases between. CDR3 DNA sequence: TGTGCCAGTAGTATTCGTTGGTCCAGCGATAATTCACCCCTCCACTTT. This sequence encodes CASSIRWSSDNSPLHF.

This clonotype was counted ten times or more. J is TRBJ2-7 and V is TRBV18, with a possible D match to TRBD2 (6 bases). This CDR3 is built from 14 residues. Trimming pared 0 bases from V and 7 bases from J, leaving 13 bases between. Germline CDR1 is KGHSH and CDR2 is LQKENI. The CDR3 loop is CASSPPMGGREQYF. CDR3 nucleotides: TGTGCCAGCTCACCACCGATGGGGGGACGGGAGCAGTACTTC.

As regards this clonotype: This may stem from a read error, because a much larger clone lies one nucleotide away. This sequence joins TRBV28 and TRBJ1-5, with a weak D call TRBD1 (5 bases). Germline lookup yields CDR1 MDHEN and CDR2 SYDVKM. Trimming took 3 bases from V and 7 from J, leaving 16 bases between them. There are 15 residues in the CDR3. In nucleotides, the CDR3 is TGTGCCAGCAGTTTCGCAGGGAAGAGCGGGCAGCCCCAGCATTTT. Residues: CASSFAGKSGQPQHF.

The V and J genes are TRBV10-2 and TRBJ1-4; TRBD1 might be the D (6 bases). The CDR3 covers 14 residues. The V and J ends lost 2 bases and 12 bases respectively, with 16 bases between them. Germline CDR1 reads WSHSY; CDR2 reads SAAADI. The CDR3 sequence: CASSEGGSPGQLFF. As DNA, the CDR3 is TGCGCCAGCAGTGAGGGGGGCAGCCCGGGGCAACTGTTTTTT.

The chain is built from TRBV29-1 and TRBJ2-3, with no clear D. The germline V gene has CDR1 SQVTM and CDR2 ANQGSEA. This CDR3 has 15 amino acids. Trimming shortened V by 8 bases and J by 2 bases, and 20 bases separated the two germline ends. For the CDR3, the DNA is TGCAGCCCCATCGATCGCTTGCACAACACAGATACGCAGTATTTT. Protein: CSPIDRLHNTDTQYF.

This clonotype was detected many times. The chain combines TRBV2 with TRBJ1-2; D may be TRBD1 (5 bases). The CDR3 extends over 15 amino acids. The ends were cut back, 5 bases at V and 7 bases at J, with 20 bases in the middle. In germline, CDR1 is SNHLY, CDR2 FYNNEI. DNA of the CDR3: TGTGCCAGCAGTCCTCAGGGAGGGCTGACGGGTGGCTACACCTTC. This codes for CASSPQGGLTGGYTF.

This clonotype was seen ten or more times. J is TRBJ2-1 and V is TRBV12-3 or TRBV12-4; maybe TRBD2 (6 bases). The length of the CDR3 is 14 residues. V was cut by 1 base and J by 8 bases, with 12 bases left in between. The CDR3: CASSLGLASDEQFF. The CDR3 DNA reads as TGTGCCAGCAGTTTAGGGCTAGCGTCCGATGAGCAGTTCTTC.

This clonotype showed up many times. The chain employs TRBV10-3 and TRBJ2-3, with 7 bases matching TRBD2. V lost 6 bases to trimming and J lost 1 base; unmatched junction nucleotides: 13. The CDR3 runs to 17 residues. CDR1 is ENHRY and CDR2 is SYGVKD in the germline V gene. CDR3 loop: CAIRGRGAGAGTDTQYF. In nucleotides, the CDR3 is TGTGCCATCAGGGGGCGAGGCGCGGGAGCTGGCACAGATACGCAGTATTTT.

V usage is TRBV13 and J usage is TRBJ2-1; 7 bases are shared with TRBD2. Looked up from germline, CDR1 is PRHDT and CDR2 is FYEKMQ (reference sequence). This CDR3 comprises 19 residues. V was pared by 5 bases and J by 2 bases, with 18 bases of the junction left unmatched. The DNA of the CDR3 is TGTGCCAGCAGCCGCGTCAAGGCGGGAGTGTTTTCTCCCTACAATGAGCAGTTCTTC. Translation gives CASSRVKAGVFSPYNEQFF.

This chain joins TRBV2 and TRBJ2-6; D possibly matches TRBD1 or TRBD2 (5 bases each). Germline V gene sequence: CDR1 SNHLY, CDR2 FYNNEI. The V end lost 5 bases, the J end lost 0 bases, and 11 bases lay between the germline ends. CDR3 length: 16 residues. CDR3 amino acids: CASSQGRYSGANVLTF. In DNA form, the CDR3 reads TGTGCCAGCAGTCAGGGACGTTACTCTGGGGCCAACGTCCTGACTTTC.